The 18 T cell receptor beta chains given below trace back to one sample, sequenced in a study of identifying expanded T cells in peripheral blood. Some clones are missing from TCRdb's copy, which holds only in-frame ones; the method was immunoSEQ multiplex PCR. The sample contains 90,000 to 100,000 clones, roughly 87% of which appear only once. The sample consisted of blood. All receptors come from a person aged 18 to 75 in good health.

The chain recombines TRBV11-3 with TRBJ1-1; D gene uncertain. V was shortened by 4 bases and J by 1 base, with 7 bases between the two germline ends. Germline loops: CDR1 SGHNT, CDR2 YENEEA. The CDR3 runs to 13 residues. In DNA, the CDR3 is TGTGCCAGCAGCTACGATGCGAACACTGAAGCTTTCTTT. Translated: CASSYDANTEAFF.

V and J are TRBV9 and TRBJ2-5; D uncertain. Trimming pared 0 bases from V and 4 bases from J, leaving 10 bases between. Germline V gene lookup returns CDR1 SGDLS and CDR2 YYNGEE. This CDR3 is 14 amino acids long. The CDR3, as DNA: TGTGCCAGCAGCGTAGGAGTGCAGAGAGAGACCCAGTACTTC. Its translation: CASSVGVQRETQYF.

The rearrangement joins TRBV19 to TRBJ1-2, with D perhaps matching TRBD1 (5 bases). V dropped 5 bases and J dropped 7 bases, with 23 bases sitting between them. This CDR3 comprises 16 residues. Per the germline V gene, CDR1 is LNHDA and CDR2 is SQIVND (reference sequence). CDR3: CASSSPMRQGGSGYTF. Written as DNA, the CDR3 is TGTGCCAGTAGTTCACCCATGCGGCAGGGCGGCTCTGGCTACACCTTC.

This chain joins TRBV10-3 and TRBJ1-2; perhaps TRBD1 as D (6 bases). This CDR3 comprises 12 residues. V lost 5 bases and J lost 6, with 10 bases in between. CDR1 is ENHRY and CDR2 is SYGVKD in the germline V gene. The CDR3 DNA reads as TGTGCCATCAGTTCGACAGGCGATGGCTACACCTTC. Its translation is CAISSTGDGYTF.

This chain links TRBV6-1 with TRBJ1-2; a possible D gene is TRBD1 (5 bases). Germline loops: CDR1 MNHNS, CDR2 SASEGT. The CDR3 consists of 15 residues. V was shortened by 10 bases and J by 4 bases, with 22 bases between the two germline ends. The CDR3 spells CAIAPGPYAVYGYTF. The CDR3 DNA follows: TGTGCCATCGCCCCGGGGCCGTATGCCGTCTATGGCTACACCTTC.

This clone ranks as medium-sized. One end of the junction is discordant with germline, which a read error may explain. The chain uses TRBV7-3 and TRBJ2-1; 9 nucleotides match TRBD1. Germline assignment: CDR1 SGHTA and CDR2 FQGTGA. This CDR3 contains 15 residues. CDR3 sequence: CASRLTGGAGNEQFF. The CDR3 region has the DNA TGTGCCAGCAGGTTAACAGGGGGCGCGGGCAATGAGCAGTTCTTC.

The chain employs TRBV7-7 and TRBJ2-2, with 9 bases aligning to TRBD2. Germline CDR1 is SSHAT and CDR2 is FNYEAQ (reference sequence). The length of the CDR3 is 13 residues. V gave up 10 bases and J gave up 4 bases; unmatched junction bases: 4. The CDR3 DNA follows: TGTGCCACCCAGCGGGAGGCCACCGGGGAGCTGTTTTTT. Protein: CATQREATGELFF.

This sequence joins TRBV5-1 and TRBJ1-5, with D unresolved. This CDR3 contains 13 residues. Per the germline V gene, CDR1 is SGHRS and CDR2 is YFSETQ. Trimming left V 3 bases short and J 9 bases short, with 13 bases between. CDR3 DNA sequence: TGCGCCAGCAGCTCGGCCCCGAGGTGGCCCCAGCATTTT. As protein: CASSSAPRWPQHF. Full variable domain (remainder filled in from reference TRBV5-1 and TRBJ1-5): KAGVTQTPRYLIKTRGQQVTLSCSPISGHRSVSWYQQTPGQGLQFLFEYFSETQRNKGNFPGRFSGRQFSNSRSEMNVSTLELGDSALYLCASSSAPRWPQHFGDGTRLSIL.

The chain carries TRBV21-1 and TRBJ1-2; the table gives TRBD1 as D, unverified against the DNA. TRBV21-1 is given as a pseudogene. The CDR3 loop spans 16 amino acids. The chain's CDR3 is CASKGTGQFGNYGYTF. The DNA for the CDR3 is TGTGCCAGCAAAGGGACAGGCCAATTTGGGAACTATGGCTACACCTTC.

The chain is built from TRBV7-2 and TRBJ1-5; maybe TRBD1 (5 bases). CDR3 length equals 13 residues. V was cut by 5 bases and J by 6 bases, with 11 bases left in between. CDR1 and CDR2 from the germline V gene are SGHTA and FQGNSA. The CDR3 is CASSPAGSQPQHF. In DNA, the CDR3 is TGTGCCAGCAGCCCCGCAGGGTCTCAGCCCCAGCATTTT.

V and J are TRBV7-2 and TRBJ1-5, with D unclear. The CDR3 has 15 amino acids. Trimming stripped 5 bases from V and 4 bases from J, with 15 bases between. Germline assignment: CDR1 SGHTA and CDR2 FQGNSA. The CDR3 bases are TGTGCCAGCAGCGACCCAGAGGGCCCGAATCAGCCCCAGCATTTT. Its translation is CASSDPEGPNQPQHF. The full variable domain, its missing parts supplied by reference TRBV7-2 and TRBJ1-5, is GAGVSQSPSNKVTEKGKDVELRCDPISGHTALYWYRQSLGQGLEFLIYFQGNSAPDKSGLPSDRFSAERTGGSVSTLTIQRTQQEDSAVYLCASSDPEGPNQPQHFGDGTRLSIL.

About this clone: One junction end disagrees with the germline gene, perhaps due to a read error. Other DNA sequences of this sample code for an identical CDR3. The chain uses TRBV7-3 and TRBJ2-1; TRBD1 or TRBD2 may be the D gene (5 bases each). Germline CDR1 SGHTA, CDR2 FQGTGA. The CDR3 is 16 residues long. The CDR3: CASSSSGTGHYNEQFF. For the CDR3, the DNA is TGTGCCAGCAGCTCGTCCGGGACGGGGCACTACAATGAGCAATTCTTC.

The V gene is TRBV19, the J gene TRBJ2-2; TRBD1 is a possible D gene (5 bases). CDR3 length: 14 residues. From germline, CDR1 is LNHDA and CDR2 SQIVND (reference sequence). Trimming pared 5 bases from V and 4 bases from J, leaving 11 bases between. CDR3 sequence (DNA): TGTGCCAGTAGTGAGCAGGGATTCACCGGGGAGCTGTTTTTT. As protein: CASSEQGFTGELFF.

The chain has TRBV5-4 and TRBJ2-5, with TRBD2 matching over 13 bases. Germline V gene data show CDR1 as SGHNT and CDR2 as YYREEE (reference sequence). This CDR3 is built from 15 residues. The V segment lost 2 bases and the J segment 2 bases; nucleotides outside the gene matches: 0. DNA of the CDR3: TGTGCCAGCAGCTTACTAGCGGGGGGGCAAGAGACCCAGTACTTC. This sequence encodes CASSLLAGGQETQYF.

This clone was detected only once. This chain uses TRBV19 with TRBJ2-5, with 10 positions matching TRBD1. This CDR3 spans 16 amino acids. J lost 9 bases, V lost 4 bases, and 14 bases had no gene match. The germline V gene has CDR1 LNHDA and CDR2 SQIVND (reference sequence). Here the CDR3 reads CASSTNPRDRGGSQYF. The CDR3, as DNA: TGTGCCAGTAGTACGAACCCCCGGGACAGGGGTGGGTCCCAGTACTTC.

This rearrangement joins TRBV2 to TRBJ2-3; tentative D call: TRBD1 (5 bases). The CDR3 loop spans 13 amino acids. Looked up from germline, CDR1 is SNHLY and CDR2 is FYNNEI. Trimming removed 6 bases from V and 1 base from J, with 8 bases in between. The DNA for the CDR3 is TGTGCCAGCAGGGACACCGGCACAGATACGCAGTATTTT. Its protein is CASRDTGTDTQYF.

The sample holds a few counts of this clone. As DNA, the CDR3 is TGTGCCTGGAGTGTTGTGGGGGGACGATACAATGAGCAGTTCTTC. This gives the protein CAWSVVGGRYNEQFF. The gene calls are TRBV30 and TRBJ2-1, with D tentatively TRBD2 (6 bases). Germline-derived CDR1 and CDR2 are GTSNPN and SVGIG (reference sequence). Trimming removed 0 bases at V and 4 bases at J, with 13 bases between. The CDR3 loop spans 15 amino acids.

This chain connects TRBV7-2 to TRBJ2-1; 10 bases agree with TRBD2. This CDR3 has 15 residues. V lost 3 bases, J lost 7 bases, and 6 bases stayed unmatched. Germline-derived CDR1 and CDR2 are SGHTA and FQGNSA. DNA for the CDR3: TGTGCCAGCAGCTTCTCAGCGGGAGGGAAGAATGAGCAGTTCTTC. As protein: CASSFSAGGKNEQFF.